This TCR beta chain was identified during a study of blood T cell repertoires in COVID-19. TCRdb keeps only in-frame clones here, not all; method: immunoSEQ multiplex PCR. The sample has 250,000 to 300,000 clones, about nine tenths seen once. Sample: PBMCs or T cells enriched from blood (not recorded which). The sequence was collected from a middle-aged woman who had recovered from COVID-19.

The CDR3 nucleotides are TGTGCCAGCAGCCAAGTTGGGAGGACAGGGTCCTATAATTCACCCCTCCACTTT. Translation gives CASSQVGRTGSYNSPLHF. This sequence joins TRBV14 and TRBJ1-6; TRBD1 matches 8 bases. CDR3 size: 18 residues. Losses at the gene ends were 1 base for V and 1 base for J; bases not matched to a gene: 6. Germline V gene data show CDR1 as SGHDN and CDR2 as FVKESK.